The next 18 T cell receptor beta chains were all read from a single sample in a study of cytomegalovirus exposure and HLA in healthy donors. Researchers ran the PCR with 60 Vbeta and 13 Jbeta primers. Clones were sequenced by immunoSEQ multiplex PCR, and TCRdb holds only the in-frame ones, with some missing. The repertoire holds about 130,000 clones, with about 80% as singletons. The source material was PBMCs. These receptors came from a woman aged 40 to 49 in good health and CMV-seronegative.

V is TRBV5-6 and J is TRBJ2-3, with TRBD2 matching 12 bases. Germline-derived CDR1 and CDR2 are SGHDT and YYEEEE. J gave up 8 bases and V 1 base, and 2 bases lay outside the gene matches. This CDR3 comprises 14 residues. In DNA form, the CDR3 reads TGTGCCAGCAGCTTGCCTAGCGGGAGGGGTACGCAGTATTTT. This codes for CASSLPSGRGTQYF.

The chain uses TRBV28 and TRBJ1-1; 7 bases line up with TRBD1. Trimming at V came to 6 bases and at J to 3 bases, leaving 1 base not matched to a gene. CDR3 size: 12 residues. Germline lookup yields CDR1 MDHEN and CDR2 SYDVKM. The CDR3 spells CASRDRHTEAFF. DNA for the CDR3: TGTGCCAGCAGGGACAGGCACACTGAAGCTTTCTTT.

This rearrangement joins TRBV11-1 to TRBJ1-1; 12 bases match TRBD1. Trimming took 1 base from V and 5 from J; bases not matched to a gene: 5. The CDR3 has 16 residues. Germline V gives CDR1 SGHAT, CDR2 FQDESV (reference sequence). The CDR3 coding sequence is TGTGCCAGCAGCTTAGGGGGACAGGGGGCCGGTACTGAAGCTTTCTTT. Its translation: CASSLGGQGAGTEAFF.

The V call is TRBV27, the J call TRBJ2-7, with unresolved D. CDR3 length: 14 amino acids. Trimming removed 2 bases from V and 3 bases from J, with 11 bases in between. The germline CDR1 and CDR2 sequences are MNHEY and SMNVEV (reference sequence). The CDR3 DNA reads TGTGCCAGCAGTTTAAACAGAAATAGCTACGAGCAGTACTTC. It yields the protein CASSLNRNSYEQYF.

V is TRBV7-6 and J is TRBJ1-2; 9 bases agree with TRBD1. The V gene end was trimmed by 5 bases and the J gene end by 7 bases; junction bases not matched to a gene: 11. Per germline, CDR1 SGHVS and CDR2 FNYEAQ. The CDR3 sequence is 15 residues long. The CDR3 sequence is CASSPRLQGAGGYTF. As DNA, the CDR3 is TGTGCCAGCAGCCCACGGCTACAGGGGGCGGGTGGCTACACCTTC. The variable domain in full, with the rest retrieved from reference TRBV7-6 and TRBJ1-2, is GAGVSQSPRYKVTKRGQDVALRCDPISGHVSLYWYRQALGQGPEFLTYFNYEAQQDKSGLPNDRFSAERPEGSISTLTIQRTEQRDSAMYRCASSPRLQGAGGYTFGSGTRLTVV.

CDR3 in DNA: TGCAGCGCCGCATCACAGCGGGGGGGACGAACAGATACGCAGTATTTT. Translation gives CSAASQRGGRTDTQYF. This chain joins TRBV29-1 and TRBJ2-3; 10 bases line up with TRBD2. Germline V gene data show CDR1 as SQVTM and CDR2 as ANQGSEA. CDR3 length: 16 amino acids. Trimming removed 7 bases from V and 3 bases from J; junction bases left unmatched: 13.

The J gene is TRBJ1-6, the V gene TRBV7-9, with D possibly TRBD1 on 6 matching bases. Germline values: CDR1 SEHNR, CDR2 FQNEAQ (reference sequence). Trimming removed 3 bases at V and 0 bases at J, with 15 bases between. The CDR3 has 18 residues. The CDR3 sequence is CASSFTGFLGSYNSPLHF. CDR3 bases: TGTGCCAGCAGCTTCACAGGGTTCCTGGGCTCCTATAATTCACCCCTCCACTTT.

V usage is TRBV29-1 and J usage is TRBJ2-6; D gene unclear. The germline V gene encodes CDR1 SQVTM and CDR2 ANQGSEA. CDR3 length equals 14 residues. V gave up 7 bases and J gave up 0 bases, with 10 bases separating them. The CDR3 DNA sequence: TGCAGCGCAGGAATTAGCTCTGGGGCCAACGTCCTGACTTTC. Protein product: CSAGISSGANVLTF.

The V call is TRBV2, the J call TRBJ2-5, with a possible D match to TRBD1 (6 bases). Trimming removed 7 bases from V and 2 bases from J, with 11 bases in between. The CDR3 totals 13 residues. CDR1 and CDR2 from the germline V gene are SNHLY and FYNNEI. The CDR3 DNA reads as TGTGCCAGCACTTGGGACACTCAAGAGACCCAGTACTTC. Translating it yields CASTWDTQETQYF. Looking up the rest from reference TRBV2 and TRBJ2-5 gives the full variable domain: EPEVTQTPSHQVTQMGQEVILRCVPISNHLYFYWYRQILGQKVEFLVSFYNNEISEKSEIFDDQFSVERPDGSNFTLKIRSTKLEDSAMYFCASTWDTQETQYFGPGTRLLVL.

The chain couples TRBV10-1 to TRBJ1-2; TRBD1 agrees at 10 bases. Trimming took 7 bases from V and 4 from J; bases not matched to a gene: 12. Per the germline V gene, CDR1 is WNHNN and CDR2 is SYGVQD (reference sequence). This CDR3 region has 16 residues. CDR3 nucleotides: TGCGCCAGCAAACGGTCCGGGACAGGGGTCCTCTATGGCTACACCTTC. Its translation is CASKRSGTGVLYGYTF.

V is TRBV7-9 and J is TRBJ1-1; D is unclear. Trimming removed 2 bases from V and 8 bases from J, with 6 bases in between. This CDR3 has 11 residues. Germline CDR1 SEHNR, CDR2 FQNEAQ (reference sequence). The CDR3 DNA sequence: TGTGCCAGCAGCTTAAAGGAGGAAGCTTTCTTT. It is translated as CASSLKEEAFF.

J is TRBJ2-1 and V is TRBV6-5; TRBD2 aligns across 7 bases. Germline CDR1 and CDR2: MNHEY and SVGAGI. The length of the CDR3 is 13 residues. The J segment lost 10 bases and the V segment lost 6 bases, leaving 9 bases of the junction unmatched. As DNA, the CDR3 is TGTGCCAGCAGCGTACTCGTGGGACTAGAGCAGTTCTTC. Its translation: CASSVLVGLEQFF.

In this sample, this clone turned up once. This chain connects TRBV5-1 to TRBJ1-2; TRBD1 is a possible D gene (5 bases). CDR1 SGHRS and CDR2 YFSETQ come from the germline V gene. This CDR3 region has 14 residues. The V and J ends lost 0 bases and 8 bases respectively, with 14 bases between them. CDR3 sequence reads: CASSLEAGLGGYTF. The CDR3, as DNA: TGCGCCAGCAGCTTGGAGGCAGGGCTTGGGGGCTACACCTTC.

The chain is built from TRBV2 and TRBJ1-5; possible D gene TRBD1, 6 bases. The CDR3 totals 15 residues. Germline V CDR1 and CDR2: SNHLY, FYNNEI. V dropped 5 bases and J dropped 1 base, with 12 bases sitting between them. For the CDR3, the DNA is TGTGCCAGCAGTCCAGGACAGTCAAGCAATCAGCCCCAGCATTTT. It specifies CASSPGQSSNQPQHF.

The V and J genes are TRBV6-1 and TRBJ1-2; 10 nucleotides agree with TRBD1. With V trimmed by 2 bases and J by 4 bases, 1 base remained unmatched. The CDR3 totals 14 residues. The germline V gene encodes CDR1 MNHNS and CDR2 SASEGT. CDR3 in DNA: TGTGCCAGCAGTGAAAGACAGGGGGCCTATGGCTACACCTTC. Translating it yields CASSERQGAYGYTF.

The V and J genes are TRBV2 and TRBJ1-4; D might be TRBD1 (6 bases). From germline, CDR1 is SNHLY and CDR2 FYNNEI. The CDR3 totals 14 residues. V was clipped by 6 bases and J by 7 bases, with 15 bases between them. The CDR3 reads CASRGRGLAEKLFF. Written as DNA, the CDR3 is TGTGCCAGCAGGGGTAGGGGGTTAGCTGAAAAACTGTTTTTT.

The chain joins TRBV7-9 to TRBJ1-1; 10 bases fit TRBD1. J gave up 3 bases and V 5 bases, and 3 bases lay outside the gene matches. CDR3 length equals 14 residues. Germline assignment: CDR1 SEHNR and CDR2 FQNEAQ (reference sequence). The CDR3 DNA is TGTGCCAGCAGCACCGGGACAGGGGACACTGAAGCTTTCTTT. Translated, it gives CASSTGTGDTEAFF. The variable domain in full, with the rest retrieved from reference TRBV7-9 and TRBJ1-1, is DTGVSQNPRHKITKRGQNVTFRCDPISEHNRLYWYRQTLGQGPEFLTYFQNEAQLEKSRLLSDRFSAERPKGSFSTLEIQRTEQGDSAMYLCASSTGTGDTEAFFGQGTRLTVV.

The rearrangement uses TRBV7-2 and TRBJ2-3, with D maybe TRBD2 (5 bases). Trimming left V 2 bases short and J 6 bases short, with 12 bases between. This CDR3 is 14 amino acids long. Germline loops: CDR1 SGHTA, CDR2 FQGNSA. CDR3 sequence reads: CASSLMGLADTQYF. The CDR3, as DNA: TGTGCCAGCAGCTTAATGGGCCTAGCCGATACGCAGTATTTT.